The clone carrying this TCR beta chain was detected a few times. Its antigen is not identified. The data derive from a study of response to subunit inactivated influenza vaccine. TCRdb recomputed calls from the RT-PCR reads with MiXCR, one row per CDR3 protein. Of 530,000 or so distinct CDR3 sequences listed, roughly 23% were seen once; the top ten hold approximately 1.9%. Trimming stripped 2 bases from V and 2 bases from J, with 9 bases between. This CDR3 contains 15 residues. Per germline, CDR1 SEHNR and CDR2 FQNEAQ (reference sequence). Study results and caveats: Authors suggested that a seasonal influenza vaccination recruits few new T cells each time.

This sequence originates from a man aged 45-65 years who received an inactivated influenza vaccine. This material consisted of CD4+ T cells sorted from PBMCs, taken more than 4 days after vaccination. The J gene is TRBJ2-2, the V gene TRBV7-9, with a tentative D call TRBD1 (5 bases). CDR3 DNA: TGTGCCAGCAGCTTATTTCAGGGAAACACCGGGGAGCTGTTTTTT. Its protein is CASSLFQGNTGELFF.